Presented here are 17 T cell receptor beta chains from one specimen sequenced in a study of blood T cell repertoires in COVID-19. This table comes from immunoSEQ multiplex PCR, and its TCRdb copy is limited to in-frame clones, with some not included. The sample includes around 180,000 clones, about 88% of them seen just once. The source material was peripheral blood. These receptors originate from a man aged 60 to 69 with acute or convalescent COVID-19.

This clone was detected once. The chain has TRBV5-1 and TRBJ1-2; TRBD1 matches 11 bases. Germline CDR1 and CDR2: SGHRS and YFSETQ. CDR3 length: 16 residues. With 5 bases clipped from V and 3 bases from J, the junction kept 9 bases outside the gene matches. CDR3 region: CASSFGQGALDYGYTF. The CDR3 DNA reads TGCGCCAGCAGTTTTGGACAGGGGGCATTGGACTATGGCTACACCTTC.

V usage is TRBV5-6 and J usage is TRBJ2-7, with 9 bases that match TRBD2. CDR3 length equals 13 residues. V trimming: 4 bases; J trimming: 7 bases; junction bases outside the gene matches: 6. Germline V gene lookup returns CDR1 SGHDT and CDR2 YYEEEE. The chain's CDR3 is CASSQGTSWEQYV. The DNA of the CDR3 is TGTGCCAGCAGCCAAGGGACTAGCTGGGAGCAGTACGTC.

V is TRBV2 and J is TRBJ1-2; TRBD1 aligns across 9 bases. The V segment lost 11 bases and the J segment 5 bases; nucleotides outside the gene matches: 6. Germline CDR1 and CDR2: SNHLY and FYNNEI. The CDR3 covers 12 residues. Written as DNA, the CDR3 is TGTGCCTTACAGGGGGCGCGGTATGGCTACACCTTC. This gives the protein CALQGARYGYTF.

The gene calls are TRBV5-4 and TRBJ2-1, with D unclear. The germline gives CDR1 SGHNT, CDR2 YYREEE (reference sequence). Deletions cut 4 bases from V and 0 bases from J, with 20 bases between. The CDR3 loop spans 18 amino acids. The CDR3, as DNA: TGTGCCAGCAGCCCGGGTGCTCAGACCCTTTTCTCCTACAATGAGCAGTTCTTC. Residues: CASSPGAQTLFSYNEQFF.

The CDR3 region has the DNA TGTGCCAGCAGCTTCGGGACAGGGGGAAATGGCTACACCTTC. Protein sequence: CASSFGTGGNGYTF. This sequence joins TRBV11-2 and TRBJ1-2; 11 positions agree with TRBD1. Germline V gene lookup returns CDR1 SGHAT and CDR2 FQNNGV. This CDR3 contains 14 residues. V shed 3 bases, J shed 6 bases, and the junction held 3 bases outside the gene matches.

The chain recombines TRBV6-5 with TRBJ2-3, with TRBD2 matching 7 bases. The CDR3 is made up of 15 amino acids. V was clipped by 5 bases and J by 2 bases; unmatched bases: 7. Per germline, CDR1 MNHEY and CDR2 SVGAGI. As DNA, the CDR3 is TGTGCCAGCAGTCGAAGCGGGGAGGTCACAGATACGCAGTATTTT. It encodes CASSRSGEVTDTQYF.

This clone appeared a few times. The genes are TRBV18 and TRBJ1-3; the D gene is possibly TRBD1 (6 bases). The CDR3 runs to 15 residues. Trimming removed 2 bases at V and 3 bases at J, with 11 bases between. CDR1 is KGHSH, CDR2 LQKENI, per germline. CDR3 sequence reads: CASSPSSGDGNTIYF. CDR3 coding DNA: TGTGCCAGCTCACCAAGTTCAGGGGATGGAAACACCATATATTTT.

The chain combines TRBV19 with TRBJ2-6; 8 bases line up with TRBD1. The germline CDR1 and CDR2 sequences are LNHDA and SQIVND (reference sequence). The CDR3 has 18 amino acids. Trimming at V came to 5 bases and at J to 0 bases, leaving 9 bases not matched to a gene. CDR3 nucleotides: TGTGCCAGTAGTGCCAGGACAGGGCAGCTCTCTGGGGCCAACGTCCTGACTTTC. Encoded protein: CASSARTGQLSGANVLTF. Filled out from reference TRBV19 and TRBJ2-6, the complete variable domain reads DGGITQSPKYLFRKEGQNVTLSCEQNLNHDAMYWYRQDPGQGLRLIYYSQIVNDFQKGDIAEGYSVSREKKESFPLTVTSAQKNPTAFYLCASSARTGQLSGANVLTFGAGSRLTVL.

V gene TRBV29-1 combines with J gene TRBJ2-7; tentative D call: TRBD1 (6 bases). The CDR3 covers 15 residues. Trimming left V 0 bases short and J 0 bases short, with 12 bases between. Germline CDR1 SQVTM, CDR2 ANQGSEA. In nucleotides, the CDR3 is TGCAGCGTTGAAGAGAGACAGGAGAGCTCCTACGAGCAGTACGTC. Amino acids: CSVEERQESSYEQYV.

CDR3: CASSPGGAGEDTQYF. The CDR3 nucleotides are TGTGCCAGCAGCCCGGGGGGGGCAGGGGAGGATACGCAGTATTTT. The chain has TRBV5-8 and TRBJ2-3, with 8 bases fitting TRBD2. The junction had 10 bases not matched to a gene; V was cut back by 4 bases and J by 6 bases. Germline CDR1 and CDR2: SGHTS and YDEGEE. The CDR3 totals 15 residues.

This chain links TRBV10-3 with TRBJ2-7, with 11 bases fitting TRBD1. The length of the CDR3 is 15 residues. Looked up from germline, CDR1 is ENHRY and CDR2 is SYGVKD. V was pared by 8 bases and J by 6 bases, with 12 bases of the junction left unmatched. CDR3 protein: CAIGRTGGAPGEQYF. CDR3 nucleotides: TGTGCCATCGGACGGACAGGGGGCGCCCCTGGCGAGCAGTACTTC.

The rearrangement joins TRBV20-1 to TRBJ2-6, with D unresolved. The CDR3 length is 14 residues. Trimming removed 3 bases at V and 0 bases at J, with 6 bases between. Germline CDR1 reads DFQATT; CDR2 reads SNEGSKA (reference sequence). The CDR3 DNA sequence: TGCAGTGCTAGTTCGTTCTCTGGGGCCAACGTCCTGACTTTC. Amino acids: CSASSFSGANVLTF.

The V call is TRBV30, the J call TRBJ1-4; 8 bases match TRBD1. Germline CDR1 is GTSNPN and CDR2 is SVGIG (reference sequence). With 2 bases clipped from V and 7 bases from J, the junction kept 9 bases outside the gene matches. This CDR3 comprises 15 residues. CDR3 region: CAWSPWTGLGEKLFF. DNA of the CDR3: TGTGCCTGGAGTCCCTGGACAGGGTTAGGTGAAAAACTGTTTTTT. Filled out from reference TRBV30 and TRBJ1-4, the complete variable domain reads SQTIHQWPATLVQPVGSPLSLECTVEGTSNPNLYWYRQAAGRGLQLLFYSVGIGQISSEVPQNLSASRPQDRQFILSSKKLLLSDSGFYLCAWSPWTGLGEKLFFGSGTQLSVL.

The chain has TRBV5-1 and TRBJ2-5; D is undetermined. The length of the CDR3 is 13 residues. The V end was cut by 0 bases, the J end by 7 bases, with 10 bases between. CDR1 is SGHRS and CDR2 is YFSETQ in the germline V gene. This CDR3 reads CASSLARVTTQYF. CDR3 bases: TGCGCCAGCAGCTTGGCCCGCGTCACGACCCAGTACTTC.

This clone has just a few counts. V usage is TRBV24-1 and J usage is TRBJ1-5; D is unresolved. V gave up 3 bases and J gave up 0 bases, with 8 bases separating them. The CDR3 is made up of 15 amino acids. Looked up from germline, CDR1 is KGHDR and CDR2 is SFDVKD. As DNA, the CDR3 is TGTGCCACCAGTGATGGTAGTTATAGCAATCAGCCCCAGCATTTT. This translates into CATSDGSYSNQPQHF.

V is TRBV7-2 and J is TRBJ1-1; no clear D. This CDR3 comprises 13 residues. Germline lookup yields CDR1 SGHTA and CDR2 FQGNSA. Trimming took 4 bases from V and 5 from J, leaving 11 bases between them. CDR3 in amino acids: CASSSRRQTEAFF. CDR3 sequence (DNA): TGTGCCAGCAGCTCCCGGAGGCAGACTGAAGCTTTCTTT.

The chain uses TRBV7-3 and TRBJ2-2; tentatively, D is TRBD2 (6 bases). Germline V gene lookup returns CDR1 SGHTA and CDR2 FQGTGA. The CDR3 is 15 residues long. V was clipped by 4 bases and J by 2 bases, with 11 bases between them. CDR3 in DNA: TGTGCCAGCAGCTCCCGGCGGGATAACACCGGGGAGCTGTTTTTT. Translating gives CASSSRRDNTGELFF.